The clone carrying this TCR beta chain was recorded many times. What it recognizes is unknown. Diagnosing involved the use of clinical symptoms, serum thyroxine and TRAb, thyroid ultrasound and orbital computed tomography. The CDR3 contains 14 residues. V was cut by 7 bases and J by 0 bases, with 12 bases left in between. TCR beta CDR3 regions were amplified from RNA. Carried out on the TCR CDR3, a first-round RT-PCR used the HTBI primer set. TCRdb called the multiplex PCR reads again in MiXCR, with one record for every CDR3 protein. Of around 350,000 distinct CDR3 sequences in the sample, about 18% were seen once. The data stem from a study of T cells in Graves' hyperthyroidism and ophthalmopathy. Study results and caveats: A model of 13 V-J features distinguished ophthalmopathy from stable hyperthyroidism. In validation, the model predicted ophthalmopathy. These predictions came a median about 6.2 months before onset. Most thyroid clonotypes expanded above 0.001 were also detected in blood.

Sequencing was done on a sample of blood. This receptor was taken from a young woman with Graves' hyperthyroidism. The chain couples TRBV12-3 or TRBV12-4 to TRBJ1-1; no clear D gene. The CDR3 coding sequence is TGTGCCAGCACCCTTCGCCGGTTGAACACTGAAGCTTTCTTT. Translating it yields CASTLRRLNTEAFF.